This TCR beta chain is from a study of CD8 T cells in Susac syndrome (dated by TCRdb to about 2019). Background for the entire study: Repertoire sequencing was used to test whether CD8+ T cell activation and differentiation in Susac syndrome was antigen driven. CD8+ T cell repertoire clonality was compared between more than 9 healthy donors, roughly 14 Susac syndrome patients and around 16 multiple sclerosis patients. The paper's findings and limits, for the study overall: The number of individuals in the TCR sequencing and HLA analysis was acknowledged as relatively small.

Worth noting for this clonotype: The antigen it binds to is not known. Base qualities are not at hand, and no much larger clone is one base apart.

There are 14 amino acids in the CDR3, from cysteine to phenylalanine inclusive. The only DNA kept is the CDR3, 42 bases in frame from the first base. The germline V gene provides CDR1 SGHTA and CDR2 FQGNSA. V was cut back by 1 base and J by 12 bases, leaving a gap of 19 bases between them. RNA was extracted with the RNeasy kit and roughly 0.5 to 1 ug was reverse transcribed using random hexamers. The immunoSEQ multiplex PCR assay, which covers 54 Vbeta and 13 Jbeta segments, was used to amplify TCR beta CDR3 regions. To correct PCR amplification bias, a synthetic template baseline was used for both primer optimization and computational correction. The study's own analysis went as follows. Only productive sequences were kept, with reads annotated to V, D and J genes according to IMGT and analyzed in immunoSEQ Analyzer. To calculate clonality, Shannon entropy was normalized by log2 of the number of productive unique sequences and then subtracted from one. For each patient and control, public and private clones were evaluated within the 100 most prevalent clones. Clones were defined as Susac-specific when absent from the healthy and MS cohorts, from roughly 1,000 published viral clones and from other ImmuneACCESS disease sequences. Through fastp at Q25 and MiXCR, TCRdb rebuilt clones from the public reads, retaining in-frame beta chains. Rows are combined by CDR3 protein, so each entry shows the most common genes and DNA. These V and J calls are TCRdb output, not the study's own analysis. Present in this sample are some 65,000 distinct CDR3 sequences, 90% to 95% of which were seen just once. 0.55% to 0.7% of the sample lies in the top ten.

Peripheral blood CD8+ and CD4+ T cells from healthy donors, Susac syndrome patients and multiple sclerosis patients were profiled by high-throughput TCR beta sequencing. Treatment-naive patients with stable or active relapsing-remitting disease fulfilling revised McDonald criteria were used as multiple sclerosis controls. CD8+ TEMRA cells were enriched by FACS, while bulk CD8+ and CD4+ T cells were purified by magnetic negative isolation. Blood was drawn into EDTA tubes, processed within 24 hours, and PBMCs were isolated by density gradient centrifugation. PBMCs destined for TCR sequencing were cryopreserved in liquid nitrogen and later thawed in a 37 °C water bath. The sorted or isolated CD4+, CD8+ and CD8+ TEMRA cells reached a purity of at least 90%.

The sequenced sample consisted of CD8+ T cells from PBMCs. This TCR was sampled from a human donor with multiple sclerosis. The chain was built from TRBV7-2 and TRBJ2-7; the D assignment is uncertain and may be TRBD1 or TRBD2, with 7 bases supporting each. The bases read TGTGCCAGCAGCTTAGTAATGACAGGGAGGGAATTGTACTTC. Its protein reads: CASSLVMTGRELYF.